These T cell receptor beta chains were read from a single sample in a study of T cell responses to AZD1222 COVID-19 vaccine. Sequenced by immunoSEQ multiplex PCR; TCRdb stores in-frame clones only, minus some. The sample yields over 130,000 clones, about 86% seen once. The sequencing here drew on peripheral blood, taken on day 0 of AZD1222 vaccination. These receptors were collected from an adult in good health. Both conserved end residues are part of each CDR3. The D gene is left open where the match is weak. Only some rows state a clone size, as once, few, many or a class for expanded clones.

TRBV19	TRBJ2-6	.	.	CASTEDAGANVLTF	TGTGCCAGTACGGAGGATGCGGGGGCCAACGTCCTGACTTTC
TRBV7-9	TRBJ2-3	.	.	CASRPPSPTDPNTDTQYF	TGTGCCAGCAGGCCTCCGAGCCCCACAGATCCTAACACAGATACGCAGTATTTT
TRBV29-1	TRBJ2-1	.	TRBD1	CSAEGPGTGLWEQFF	TGCAGCGCCGAAGGCCCAGGGACAGGGTTATGGGAGCAGTTCTTC
TRBV27	TRBJ1-1	.	TRBD1	CASSFFTGDAFF	TGTGCCAGCAGTTTCTTCACAGGGGACGCTTTCTTT
TRBV13	TRBJ2-1	once	.	CASSVGTEYNEQFF	TGTGCCAGCAGCGTAGGGACTGAATACAATGAGCAGTTCTTC
TRBV27	TRBJ2-5	.	.	CASSLRRGETQYF	TGTGCCAGCAGTTTGAGGAGGGGGGAGACCCAGTACTTC
TRBV30	TRBJ2-7	.	TRBD2	CAWLAGAREQYF	TGTGCCTGGCTAGCGGGAGCAAGGGAGCAGTACTTC
TRBV3-1/TRBV3-2	TRBJ1-2	once	.	CASSQDPGPNYGYTF	TGTGCCAGCAGCCAAGACCCAGGCCCTAACTATGGCTACACCTTC
TRBV12-3/TRBV12-4	TRBJ1-1	.	.	CASSLDGDTEAFF	TGTGCCAGCAGTTTAGACGGGGACACTGAAGCTTTCTTT
TRBV7-9	TRBJ2-7	.	TRBD2	CASSLGGTSGEGGSYEQYF	TGTGCCAGCAGCTTAGGAGGTACTAGCGGGGAGGGGGGCTCCTACGAGCAGTACTTC
TRBV11-2	TRBJ2-7	.	.	CASSPRASYEQYF	TGTGCCAGCAGCCCGAGGGCGTCCTACGAGCAGTACTTC
TRBV7-8	TRBJ2-7	.	TRBD1	CASSGTGGVFGEQYF	TGTGCCAGCAGCGGGACAGGGGGCGTATTTGGCGAGCAGTACTTC
TRBV3-1/TRBV3-2	TRBJ2-3	.	TRBD2	CASSPHSPGLVTDTQYF	TGTGCCAGCAGCCCACACTCGCCGGGACTAGTCACAGATACGCAGTATTTT
TRBV20-1	TRBJ2-7	.	TRBD2	CSASGSGRTRSYEQYF	TGCAGTGCTAGTGGTAGCGGGAGAACCCGATCCTACGAGCAGTACTTC
TRBV6-1	TRBJ1-1	once	TRBD1	CASSEGTANTEAFF	TGTGCCAGCAGTGAGGGGACAGCGAACACTGAAGCTTTCTTT
TRBV19	TRBJ2-1	.	.	CASSITGVSYNEQFF	TGTGCCAGTAGTATAACGGGGGTTTCCTACAATGAGCAGTTCTTC
TRBV6-5	TRBJ2-5	once	.	CASRQGRLVETQYF	TGTGCCAGCCGGCAGGGGAGGTTAGTGGAGACCCAGTACTTC
TRBV4-3	TRBJ2-1	.	TRBD2	CASSYQPTSGTLGEQFF	TGCGCCAGCAGCTACCAACCGACTAGCGGGACCCTAGGTGAGCAGTTCTTC
TRBV30	TRBJ1-6	.	.	CAWSGGASRSPLHF	TGTGCCTGGAGTGGAGGTGCTAGTCGGTCACCCCTCCACTTT
TRBV7-2	TRBJ2-2	.	TRBD1	CASSLEGRGRMFGELFF	TGTGCCAGCAGCTTAGAGGGCAGGGGGCGAATGTTCGGGGAGCTGTTTTTT
TRBV30	TRBJ1-6	.	TRBD1	CACSGGHNSPLHF	TGTGCCTGTTCAGGGGGACATAATTCACCCCTCCACTTT
TRBV20-1	TRBJ2-2	.	.	CSASGTQTGELFF	TGCAGTGCTAGTGGGACTCAGACCGGGGAGCTGTTTTTT
TRBV21-1	TRBJ1-4	.	.	CASSKVGEPQEKLFF	TGTGCCAGCAGCAAAGTGGGTGAGCCCCAAGAAAAACTGTTTTTT
TRBV6-1	TRBJ1-5	once	.	CASSEGGGDQPQHF	TGTGCCAGCAGTGAAGGGGGCGGAGATCAGCCCCAGCATTTT
TRBV27	TRBJ2-1	few	.	CASGFKQFF	TGTGCCAGCGGCTTCAAGCAGTTCTTC
TRBV12-5	TRBJ2-3	.	.	CASGPDTDTQYF	TGTGCTAGTGGTCCGGACACAGATACGCAGTATTTT
TRBV6-5	TRBJ1-6	.	.	CASAAGNSYNSPLHF	TGTGCCAGCGCGGCCGGCAACTCCTATAATTCACCCCTCCACTTT
TRBV18	TRBJ2-1	.	TRBD2	CASSPSHLAGGSNNEQFF	TGTGCCAGCTCACCGTCACACTTAGCGGGAGGGAGCAACAATGAGCAGTTCTTC
TRBV27	TRBJ2-5	.	.	CASSSAEVWETQYF	TGTGCCAGCAGTTCCGCAGAGGTGTGGGAGACCCAGTACTTC
TRBV6-2/TRBV6-3	TRBJ1-1	.	TRBD1	CASSYSNFYRGLTEAFF	TGTGCCAGCAGTTACTCGAATTTCTACAGGGGGCTGACTGAAGCTTTCTTT
TRBV27	TRBJ2-7	.	.	CASSSLPGRAYEQYF	TGTGCCAGCAGTTCGTTACCGGGACGGGCCTACGAGCAGTACTTC
TRBV30	TRBJ2-2	once	.	CAWSKGRNTGELFF	TGTGCCTGGAGTAAGGGGCGGAACACCGGGGAGCTGTTTTTT
TRBV5-1	TRBJ1-2	.	.	CASSSSGDGYTF	TGCGCCAGCAGCTCGTCGGGGGATGGCTACACCTTC
TRBV2	TRBJ1-2	.	.	CASPQGRNYGYTF	TGTGCCAGCCCCCAGGGCCGGAACTATGGCTACACCTTC
TRBV30	TRBJ2-1	.	TRBD1	CAWSKGQGALNEQFF	TGTGCCTGGAGTAAGGGACAGGGGGCACTCAATGAGCAGTTCTTC
TRBV11-2	TRBJ2-2	.	.	CASSLDWFGSSNGELFF	TGTGCCAGCAGCTTAGATTGGTTCGGGTCTAGCAACGGGGAGCTGTTTTTT
TRBV6-6	TRBJ1-1	.	.	CASSYNVRGGTEAFF	TGTGCCAGCAGTTACAATGTTCGGGGGGGGACTGAAGCTTTCTTT
TRBV27	TRBJ1-6	.	TRBD1	CASSLSRGLASPLHF	TGTGCCAGCAGTTTATCAAGGGGGCTGGCTTCACCCCTCCACTTT
TRBV7-8	TRBJ1-6	.	TRBD1	CASSRFPGTAFSSYNSPLHF	TGTGCCAGCAGCCGCTTTCCCGGGACAGCTTTTAGCTCCTATAATTCACCCCTCCACTTT
TRBV6-6	TRBJ1-4	once	TRBD1	CASSLGQGFEKLFF	TGTGCCAGCAGCCTGGGACAGGGCTTTGAAAAACTGTTTTTT
TRBV19	TRBJ1-1	.	TRBD1	CASSIVRDRSRARNTEAFF	TGTGCCAGTAGTATAGTAAGGGACAGGTCGAGAGCACGGAACACTGAAGCTTTCTTT
TRBV13	TRBJ1-1	.	.	CASSSLGGPGTEAFF	TGTGCCAGCAGCTCCCTCGGGGGACCGGGGACTGAAGCTTTCTTT
TRBV19	TRBJ2-7	.	TRBD1	CASSGTGAYEQYF	TGTGCCAGTAGTGGGACAGGGGCCTACGAGCAGTACTTC
TRBV7-6	TRBJ2-2	once	TRBD2	CASSLAVSGSYTGELFF	TGTGCCAGCAGCTTAGCGGTTAGCGGGAGTTATACCGGGGAGCTGTTTTTT
TRBV6-1	TRBJ2-1	.	.	CASSGLLGRVNYNEQFF	TGTGCCAGCAGTGGCCTCCTTGGGAGAGTCAACTACAATGAGCAGTTCTTC
TRBV27	TRBJ1-5	.	.	CASSPNWSNQPQHF	TGTGCCAGCAGTCCGAACTGGAGCAATCAGCCCCAGCATTTT
TRBV19	TRBJ1-1	once	.	CASSFRDQGTEAFF	TGTGCCAGTAGTTTCCGGGACCAGGGGACTGAAGCTTTCTTT
TRBV12-5	TRBJ2-7	.	TRBD1	CASGVGGAAGEQYF	TGTGCTAGTGGGGTAGGGGGCGCGGCCGGCGAGCAGTACTTC
TRBV7-2	TRBJ2-3	.	.	CASSLGLGGGDTQYF	TGTGCCAGCAGCTTAGGACTAGGGGGAGGAGATACGCAGTATTTT
TRBV15	TRBJ2-7	.	.	CATSRGFIESHEQYF	TGTGCCACCAGCAGAGGATTTATCGAGTCCCACGAGCAGTACTTC
TRBV29-1	TRBJ1-1	once	.	CSVAVSAHTEAFF	TGCAGCGTAGCGGTGTCTGCACACACTGAAGCTTTCTTT
TRBV7-9	TRBJ1-2	few	.	CASSLDRGYTF	TGTGCCAGCAGCCTTGACAGGGGCTACACCTTC
TRBV19	TRBJ1-2	.	.	CASKRQAGYGYTF	TGTGCCAGTAAAAGACAGGCAGGGTATGGCTACACCTTC
TRBV4-2	TRBJ2-7	.	TRBD2	CASSQDTSGYEQYF	TGTGCCAGCAGCCAAGACACTAGCGGCTACGAGCAGTACTTC
TRBV29-1	TRBJ1-2	.	.	CSVEVGTEYGYTF	TGCAGCGTTGAGGTGGGGACTGAGTATGGCTACACCTTC
TRBV27	TRBJ1-1	.	.	CASSTTRNTEAFF	TGTGCCAGCAGTACGACTAGAAACACTGAAGCTTTCTTT
TRBV7-3	TRBJ2-2	.	TRBD2	CASSLPSGVPNTGELFF	TGTGCCAGCAGCCTTCCCAGCGGGGTACCGAACACCGGGGAGCTGTTTTTT
TRBV29-1	TRBJ1-1	.	.	CSVGGPEAFF	TGCAGCGTAGGGGGGCCTGAAGCTTTCTTT